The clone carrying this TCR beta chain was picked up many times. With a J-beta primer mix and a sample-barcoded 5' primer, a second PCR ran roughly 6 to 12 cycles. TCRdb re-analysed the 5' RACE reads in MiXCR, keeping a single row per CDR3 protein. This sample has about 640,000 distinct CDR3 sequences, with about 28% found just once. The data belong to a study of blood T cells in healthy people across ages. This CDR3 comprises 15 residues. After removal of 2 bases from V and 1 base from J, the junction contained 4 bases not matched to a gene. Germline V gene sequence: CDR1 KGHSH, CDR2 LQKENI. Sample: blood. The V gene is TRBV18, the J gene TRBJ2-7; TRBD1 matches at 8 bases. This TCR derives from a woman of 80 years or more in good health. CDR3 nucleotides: TGTGCCAGCTCACCAAAGAGACAGGGGTCCTACGAGCAGTACTTC. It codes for CASSPKRQGSYEQYF.